The 27 T cell receptor beta chains given below trace back to one sample, sequenced in a study of Graves' ophthalmopathy and Graves' hyperthyroidism. TCR beta CDR3 regions were amplified from RNA transcripts. The workflow started with a first-round RT-PCR run with HTBI primers and then moved on to a second-round multiplex PCR. TCRdb passed the multiplex PCR reads through MiXCR, listing each CDR3 protein once. This sample yields almost 400,000 distinct CDR3 sequences, of which about 18% are seen a single time; 1.6% belongs to the top ten. Sequencing used peripheral blood. The receptors stem from a woman younger than 35 with Graves' ophthalmopathy.

At least ten counts were recorded for this clonotype. The rearrangement joins TRBV6-2 or TRBV6-3 to TRBJ1-1; D not resolved. V dropped 5 bases and J dropped 1 base, with 14 bases sitting between them. The CDR3 totals 15 residues. Germline CDR1 MNHEY, CDR2 SVGEGT. As DNA, the CDR3 is TGTGCCAGCAGTCCCCTGGGTAGGCCGAACACTGAAGCTTTCTTT. Translation: CASSPLGRPNTEAFF.

This clonotype appeared many times. The V gene is TRBV28, the J gene TRBJ1-5, with TRBD1 identical over 7 bases. In germline, CDR1 is MDHEN, CDR2 SYDVKM. The CDR3 contains 17 residues. The V segment lost 2 bases and the J segment 2 bases; nucleotides outside the gene matches: 9. The CDR3 coding sequence is TGTGCCAGCAGTTTACCGACAGGGCTGCTTGGCAATCAGCCCCAGCATTTT. Its translation: CASSLPTGLLGNQPQHF. Combining the CDR3 with reference TRBV28 and TRBJ1-5 gives the whole variable domain DVKVTQSSRYLVKRTGEKVFLECVQDMDHENMFWYRQDPGLGLRLIYFSYDVKMKEKGDIPEGYSVSREKKERFSLILESASTNQTSMYLCASSLPTGLLGNQPQHFGDGTRLSIL.

This clonotype was seen at least ten times. The V gene is TRBV28, the J gene TRBJ1-5; no clear D. This CDR3 contains 16 residues. The V end was cut by 2 bases, the J end by 0 bases, with 11 bases between. CDR1 and CDR2 (germline): MDHEN, SYDVKM. In DNA form, the CDR3 reads TGTGCCAGCAGTTTAAGATCCAGATATAGCAATCAGCCCCAGCATTTT. Its translation is CASSLRSRYSNQPQHF. Using reference TRBV28 and TRBJ1-5 for the parts outside the CDR3, the full variable domain is DVKVTQSSRYLVKRTGEKVFLECVQDMDHENMFWYRQDPGLGLRLIYFSYDVKMKEKGDIPEGYSVSREKKERFSLILESASTNQTSMYLCASSLRSRYSNQPQHFGDGTRLSIL.

In its sample, this clonotype was seen many times. This rearrangement joins TRBV7-9 to TRBJ1-1; D unresolved. V was clipped by 5 bases and J by 10 bases, with 14 bases between them. CDR3 length: 12 residues. Germline V gene data show CDR1 as SEHNR and CDR2 as FQNEAQ (reference sequence). The CDR3 sequence is CASSPPGKGAFF. The CDR3 bases are TGTGCCAGCAGCCCCCCGGGCAAGGGAGCTTTCTTT.

The chain is built from TRBV28 and TRBJ1-1, with D possibly TRBD1 on 5 matching bases. V was pared by 7 bases and J by 11 bases, with 20 bases between. CDR1 MDHEN and CDR2 SYDVKM come from the germline V gene. This CDR3 has 13 residues. The CDR3 sequence is CASTPGPTSMAFF. DNA of the CDR3: TGTGCCAGCACCCCGGGACCGACCTCTATGGCTTTCTTT.

This clonotype showed up just a few times. The V and J genes are TRBV4-3 and TRBJ2-7; D is possibly TRBD2 (6 bases). Trimming pared 0 bases from V and 1 base from J, leaving 7 bases between. The CDR3 runs to 14 residues. CDR1 and CDR2 from the germline V gene are LGHNA and YSLEER. This chain's CDR3 is CASSQEAGSYEQYF. The CDR3 coding sequence is TGCGCCAGCAGCCAAGAGGCGGGATCCTACGAGCAGTACTTC.

The sample holds many counts of this clonotype. This chain uses TRBV7-2 with TRBJ2-7, with 9 bases identical to TRBD2. The V gene end was trimmed by 0 bases and the J gene end by 3 bases; junction bases not matched to a gene: 9. There are 17 residues in the CDR3. In germline, CDR1 is SGHTA, CDR2 FQGNSA. The CDR3 sequence: CASSLAIRSGGIYEQYF. CDR3 bases: TGTGCCAGCAGCTTAGCGATTAGGAGCGGGGGGATCTACGAGCAGTACTTC. The variable domain in full, with the rest retrieved from reference TRBV7-2 and TRBJ2-7, is GAGVSQSPSNKVTEKGKDVELRCDPISGHTALYWYRQSLGQGLEFLIYFQGNSAPDKSGLPSDRFSAERTGGSVSTLTIQRTQQEDSAVYLCASSLAIRSGGIYEQYFGPGTRLTVT.

This clonotype was observed at least ten times. The V and J genes are TRBV6-5 and TRBJ2-7, with D maybe TRBD2 (5 bases). CDR1 MNHEY and CDR2 SVGAGI come from the germline V gene. The CDR3 loop spans 15 amino acids. V was clipped by 6 bases and J by 2 bases, with 17 bases between them. The CDR3 loop is CASRGSGSHTYEQYF. The DNA for the CDR3 is TGTGCCAGCAGGGGGAGTGGGAGCCATACCTACGAGCAGTACTTC.

This clonotype was picked up a small number of times. The rearrangement links TRBV2 to TRBJ2-5; TRBD1 matches 8 bases. Germline V CDR1 and CDR2: SNHLY, FYNNEI. There are 15 residues in the CDR3. V lost 6 bases, J lost 4 bases, and 10 bases stayed unmatched. The CDR3 nucleotides are TGTGCCAGCAGCCGGACAGGGTCGGAAGGAGAGACCCAGTACTTC. This encodes CASSRTGSEGETQYF.

This clonotype was detected ten times or more. The J gene is TRBJ1-6, the V gene TRBV2, with D unclear. The CDR3 runs 14 residues. Germline loops: CDR1 SNHLY, CDR2 FYNNEI. V lost 8 bases and J lost 7, with 15 bases in between. The CDR3 DNA sequence: TGTGCCAGCTGCCTCGGTACGCAGAATTCACCCCTCCACTTT. This gives the protein CASCLGTQNSPLHF.

This clonotype was detected many times. The V call is TRBV9, the J call TRBJ1-1; D possibly corresponds to TRBD1 (5 bases). CDR1 is SGDLS, CDR2 YYNGEE, per germline. V lost 4 bases, J lost 7 bases, and 17 bases lay in between. This CDR3 spans 14 amino acids. CDR3 coding DNA: TGTGCCAGCAGCTCGGGACGCCGGGGGTTTGAAGCTTTCTTT. It codes for CASSSGRRGFEAFF.

The table lists this clonotype with many counts. The chain employs TRBV7-3 and TRBJ2-2; 8 bases map to TRBD2. Trimming took 6 bases from V and 4 from J; bases not matched to a gene: 19. Germline V gene sequence: CDR1 SGHTA, CDR2 FQGTGA. The length of the CDR3 is 19 residues. The CDR3 bases are TGTGCCAGCAGTCGCCCGGGACTAGGAGGCCCGCCGGGCACCGGGGAGCTGTTTTTT. As protein: CASSRPGLGGPPGTGELFF.

This clonotype has ten or more counts. The chain recombines TRBV19 with TRBJ1-2, with a possible D match to TRBD1 (5 bases). Germline CDR1 LNHDA, CDR2 SQIVND (reference sequence). The CDR3 is made up of 15 amino acids. Trimming left V 7 bases short and J 4 bases short, with 19 bases between. The CDR3 sequence: CASIPAGARGYGYTF. In nucleotides, the CDR3 is TGTGCCAGTATCCCGGCCGGGGCCAGAGGCTATGGCTACACCTTC.

This clonotype was counted at least ten times. The chain employs TRBV30 and TRBJ1-1; D remains unclear. The germline V and J ends were trimmed by 5 bases and 4 bases, with 20 bases remaining between them. The CDR3 has 15 amino acids. Germline V gives CDR1 GTSNPN, CDR2 SVGIG (reference sequence). The CDR3: CAWARRRPRSTEAFF. CDR3 nucleotide sequence: TGTGCCTGGGCCCGACGAAGACCTCGATCCACTGAAGCTTTCTTT.

This clonotype was found many times. V is TRBV9 and J is TRBJ1-1, with 7 bases fitting TRBD1. The CDR3 is 14 amino acids. V was clipped by 4 bases and J by 1 base; unmatched bases: 4. Germline V CDR1 and CDR2: SGDLS, YYNGEE. This CDR3 reads CASSSGQRNTEAFF. DNA for the CDR3: TGTGCCAGCAGCTCGGGACAGCGGAACACTGAAGCTTTCTTT.

This clonotype was counted many times. V is TRBV6-1 and J is TRBJ2-5; possibly TRBD2 for D (5 bases). Trimming removed 4 bases at V and 3 bases at J, with 12 bases between. Germline V gene sequence: CDR1 MNHNS, CDR2 SASEGT. The CDR3 covers 14 residues. DNA of the CDR3: TGTGCCAGCAGTGGCCGGGATCCTAAAGAGACCCAGTACTTC. Translation: CASSGRDPKETQYF.

The CDR3 DNA reads TGTGCCAGCAATTACGATAGCGGGAGCCCTTACGAGCAGTACTTC. Encoded protein: CASNYDSGSPYEQYF. This chain uses TRBV12-3 or TRBV12-4 with TRBJ2-7, with 9 bases fitting TRBD2. The CDR3 sequence is 15 residues long. The junction had 11 bases not matched to a gene; V was cut back by 7 bases and J by 4 bases.

This clonotype was found a few times. The junction differs from germline at one of its ends, possibly a read error. The J gene is TRBJ1-3, the V gene TRBV12-3 or TRBV12-4, with 7 nucleotides matching TRBD1. The CDR3 loop spans 17 amino acids. CDR3 amino acids: CASGLGGVPRVGNTIYF. CDR3 sequence (DNA): TGTGCCAGCGGTTTAGGGGGCGTCCCCAGGGTTGGGAACACCATATATTTT.

This clonotype showed up many times. This chain joins TRBV12-3 or TRBV12-4 and TRBJ2-7, with unresolved D. The CDR3 totals 12 residues. Trimming cost V 9 bases and J 0 bases, with 9 bases left between them. The CDR3 sequence is CASPRPSYEQYF. The CDR3 nucleotides read TGTGCCAGTCCCCGGCCCTCCTACGAGCAGTACTTC.

This clonotype was seen many times. V usage is TRBV29-1 and J usage is TRBJ2-7, with 9 bases fitting TRBD1. The CDR3 is 13 residues long. The V and J ends lost 7 bases and 0 bases, in that order; junction bases with no gene match: 4. The germline V gene encodes CDR1 SQVTM and CDR2 ANQGSEA. The CDR3, as DNA: TGCAGCGCCCACAGGGGGCCCTCCTACGAGCAGTACTTC. This codes for CSAHRGPSYEQYF.

This clonotype was detected many times. The chain carries TRBV6-2 or TRBV6-3 and TRBJ2-7, with 11 bases aligning to TRBD2. Germline CDR1 MNHEY, CDR2 SVGEGT. The CDR3 extends over 17 amino acids. Trimming removed 2 bases from V and 7 bases from J; junction bases left unmatched: 13. The CDR3 region has the DNA TGTGCCAGCAGTTACCCCCGCCAGACTAGCGGGGTGGGAGAGCAGTACTTC. It specifies CASSYPRQTSGVGEQYF.

This clonotype was counted once. The V call is TRBV9, the J call TRBJ2-7, with 8 bases aligning to TRBD2. The J segment lost 5 bases and the V segment lost 3 bases, leaving 7 bases of the junction unmatched. This CDR3 comprises 14 residues. Germline values: CDR1 SGDLS, CDR2 YYNGEE. In DNA, the CDR3 is TGTGCCAGCAGCGAGGGAGCGGGAGTCAACGAGCAGTACTTC. Residues: CASSEGAGVNEQYF.

At least ten counts were recorded for this clonotype. The V and J genes are TRBV11-2 and TRBJ2-7; 9 nucleotides line up with TRBD1. CDR1 and CDR2 from the germline V gene are SGHAT and FQNNGV. This CDR3 contains 14 residues. With V trimmed by 5 bases and J by 1 base, 3 bases remained unmatched. The CDR3 reads CASSMGQGSYEQYF. The CDR3 nucleotides are TGTGCCAGCAGCATGGGACAGGGATCCTACGAGCAGTACTTC.

At least ten counts were recorded for this clonotype. The rearrangement joins TRBV18 to TRBJ2-5, with 11 bases that match TRBD2. CDR1 is KGHSH, CDR2 LQKENI, per germline. With V trimmed by 0 bases and J by 6 bases, 3 bases remained unmatched. This CDR3 is built from 15 residues. The CDR3 reads CASSPPTSGSQTQYF. DNA for the CDR3: TGTGCCAGCTCACCACCCACTAGCGGGAGCCAGACCCAGTACTTC.

The V and J genes are TRBV30 and TRBJ1-6; D is uncertain. V lost 4 bases and J 1 base, leaving 11 bases between the germline ends. The CDR3 runs to 15 residues. Germline V gene data show CDR1 as GTSNPN and CDR2 as SVGIG (reference sequence). CDR3 sequence: CAWTPTESYNSPLHF. CDR3 nucleotide sequence: TGTGCCTGGACCCCAACAGAGTCCTATAATTCACCCCTCCACTTT.

The sample holds many counts of this clonotype. The chain employs TRBV2 and TRBJ2-2; D possibly corresponds to TRBD2 (5 bases). CDR3 size: 18 residues. Looked up from germline, CDR1 is SNHLY and CDR2 is FYNNEI. Trimming pared 7 bases from V and 3 bases from J, leaving 24 bases between. CDR3 residues: CASMASLKDRVDTGELFF. The CDR3 coding sequence is TGTGCCAGCATGGCTAGCTTAAAGGATCGCGTGGACACCGGGGAGCTGTTTTTT.

Many counts were recorded for this clonotype. This chain links TRBV28 with TRBJ1-2, with 9 positions matching TRBD1. Unmatched junction bases numbered 7, after V lost 3 bases and J lost 5 bases. The length of the CDR3 is 15 residues. Per germline, CDR1 MDHEN and CDR2 SYDVKM. The CDR3 DNA sequence: TGTGCCAGCAGTTTCCCGACCGGGACAGGGTATGGCTACACCTTC. It translates to CASSFPTGTGYGYTF.